The sequence of this T cell receptor (beta chain) was determined in a study of CD8 T cells in ankylosing spondylitis. Study-wide points: Reportedly, significant enrichment of disease-linked clones occurred in matched ankylosing spondylitis synovial fluid. For ankylosing spondylitis blood, a TCR beta motif of 8 or 9 highly homologous variants appeared characteristic.

This CDR3 region has 12 residues. CDR1 SGDLS and CDR2 YYNGEE come from the germline V gene. Trimming pared 4 bases from V and 2 bases from J, leaving 6 bases between. At least ten counts were recorded for this clonotype. Its antigen remains unidentified. Making use of molecular barcodes, quantitative 5'-RACE generated TCR beta libraries. TCRdb fed the 5' RACE reads into MiXCR, producing one record per CDR3 protein. The table includes 40,000 or so distinct CDR3 sequences, 2.5% to 3% detected once. The chain combines TRBV9 with TRBJ1-1; D uncertain. The clonotype comes from a male donor with ankylosing spondylitis or in good health (not recorded which). The sample consisted of blood, either unsorted or a sorted T cell fraction (not recorded which). CDR3 coding DNA: TGTGCCAGCAGCAGTGCTAACACTGAAGCTTTCTTT. This translates into CASSSANTEAFF.